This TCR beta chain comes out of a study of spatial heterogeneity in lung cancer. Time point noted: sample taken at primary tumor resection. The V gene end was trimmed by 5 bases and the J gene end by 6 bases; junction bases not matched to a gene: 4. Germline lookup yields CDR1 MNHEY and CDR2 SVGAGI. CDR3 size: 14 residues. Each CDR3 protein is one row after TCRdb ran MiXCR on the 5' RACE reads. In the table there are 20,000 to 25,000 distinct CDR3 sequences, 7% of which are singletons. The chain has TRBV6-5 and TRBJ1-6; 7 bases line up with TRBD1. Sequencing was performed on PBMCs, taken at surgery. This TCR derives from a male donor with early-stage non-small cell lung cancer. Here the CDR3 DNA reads TGTGCCAGCAGTGCCGGGACAGCTAATTCACCCCTCCACTTT. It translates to CASSAGTANSPLHF.